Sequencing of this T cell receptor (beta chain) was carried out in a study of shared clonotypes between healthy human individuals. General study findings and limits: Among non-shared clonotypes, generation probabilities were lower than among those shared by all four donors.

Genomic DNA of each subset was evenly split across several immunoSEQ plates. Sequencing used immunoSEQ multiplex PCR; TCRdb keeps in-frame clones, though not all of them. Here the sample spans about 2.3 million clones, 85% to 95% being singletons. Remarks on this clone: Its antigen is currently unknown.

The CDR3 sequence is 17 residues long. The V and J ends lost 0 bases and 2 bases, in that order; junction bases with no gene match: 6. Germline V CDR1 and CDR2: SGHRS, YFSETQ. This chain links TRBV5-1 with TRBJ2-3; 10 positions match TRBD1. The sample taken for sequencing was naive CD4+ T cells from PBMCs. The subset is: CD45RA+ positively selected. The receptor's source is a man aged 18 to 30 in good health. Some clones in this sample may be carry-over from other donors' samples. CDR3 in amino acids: CASSLGPGTGDTDTQYF. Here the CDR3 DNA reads TGCGCCAGCAGCTTGGGGCCCGGGACAGGGGACACAGATACGCAGTATTTT. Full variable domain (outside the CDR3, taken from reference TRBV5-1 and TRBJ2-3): KAGVTQTPRYLIKTRGQQVTLSCSPISGHRSVSWYQQTPGQGLQFLFEYFSETQRNKGNFPGRFSGRQFSNSRSEMNVSTLELGDSALYLCASSLGPGTGDTDTQYFGPGTRLTVL.